This T cell receptor beta chain was sequenced in a study of monozygotic twins with inflammatory bowel disease. One entry per CDR3 protein, without DNA, is what TCRdb gives after re-calling the 5' RACE reads. Recorded here are some 150,000 distinct CDR3 sequences; the top ten clones represent 7.4%. The germline gives CDR1 SSHAT, CDR2 FNYEAQ (reference sequence). CDR3 size: 15 residues. The genes are TRBV7-7 and TRBJ2-3; the D call of TRBD1 rests on TCRdb alone, since no DNA is present to check it. The clonotype was recovered from a human donor with ulcerative colitis or Crohn's disease, or a healthy co-twin of an affected twin (not recorded which). Sequenced material: blood. The CDR3 sequence is CASSLTESRGDTQYF.